What follows are 21 T cell receptor beta chains derived from one specimen sequenced in a study of T cell clones after liver transplantation (dated by TCRdb to about 2019). The library was generated by the immunoSEQ multiplex PCR assay. TCRdb provides this immuneACCESS table in a form limited to in-frame rearrangements. Some clones are lacking; in checked studies, under half of them reflect an unresolved V gene, and why the rest are absent is not known. This sample is represented by roughly 51,000 clones; roughly 71% of them were singletons. 9.5% to 10% of the sample belongs to the ten largest clones. The sample in question was CD4+ T cells from blood, obtained approximately 52 months after liver transplant. These receptor sequences come from a human patient who received a liver transplant. After a transplant, the donor of the graft may account for some T cells.

The rearrangement links TRBV11-2 to TRBJ1-3; the D is unclear. Germline CDR1 is SGHAT and CDR2 is FQNNGV. Trimming stripped 3 bases from V and 0 bases from J, with 9 bases between. CDR3 length equals 15 residues. In DNA, the CDR3 is TGTGCCAGCAGCTTTAACAGCCTCTCTGGAAACACCATATATTTT. Translated, it gives CASSFNSLSGNTIYF.

The V and J genes are TRBV10-3 and TRBJ1-1; the match to TRBD1 covers 7 bases. Germline values: CDR1 ENHRY, CDR2 SYGVKD. CDR3 length: 16 amino acids. Trimming took 11 bases from V and 1 from J; bases not matched to a gene: 16. CDR3 sequence reads: CASRSGGVERNTEAFF. In nucleotides, the CDR3 is TGTGCCTCCCGTTCAGGGGGGGTCGAGAGGAACACTGAAGCTTTCTTT.

V gene TRBV7-2 combines with J gene TRBJ1-1; TRBD1 might be the D (5 bases). The germline CDR1 and CDR2 sequences are SGHTA and FQGNSA. The CDR3 is 12 residues long. Trimming removed 1 base from V and 11 bases from J, with 11 bases in between. The CDR3 region has the DNA TGTGCCAGCAGCTTAGGCAGGGCCGACGCTTTCTTT. As protein: CASSLGRADAFF.

This chain uses TRBV19 with TRBJ1-6; D is perhaps TRBD1 (5 bases). CDR1 LNHDA and CDR2 SQIVND come from the germline V gene (reference sequence). The V gene lost 10 bases and the J gene lost 8 bases, with 18 bases spanning the gap. This CDR3 is built from 14 residues. The DNA of the CDR3 is TGTGCCACGCAGGGAGGGTCTAATGATTCACCCCTCCACTTT. It codes for CATQGGSNDSPLHF.

This rearrangement joins TRBV7-8 to TRBJ2-3; 8 bases match TRBD2. Germline loops: CDR1 SGHVS, CDR2 FQNEAQ. The CDR3 consists of 17 residues. Unmatched junction bases numbered 13, after V lost 4 bases and J lost 4 bases. DNA of the CDR3: TGTGCCAGCAGCTATTGGACTAGCCCTACAATGTCAGATACGCAGTATTTT. Translation gives CASSYWTSPTMSDTQYF.

This chain links TRBV2 with TRBJ1-5; D is perhaps TRBD1 (6 bases). Per germline, CDR1 SNHLY and CDR2 FYNNEI. V lost 2 bases and J lost 5, with 13 bases in between. The CDR3 sequence is 15 residues long. The CDR3 coding sequence is TGTGCCAGCAGTGAAAGCTACAGGGCCGATCAGCCCCAGCATTTT. Encoded protein: CASSESYRADQPQHF.

This clone was seen only once. V and J are TRBV11-3 and TRBJ2-1, with 7 bases fitting TRBD1. CDR1 SGHNT and CDR2 YENEEA come from the germline V gene. Losses at the gene ends were 8 bases for V and 2 bases for J; bases not matched to a gene: 3. This CDR3 contains 13 residues. The CDR3 loop is CASSRGPYNEQFF. CDR3 nucleotide sequence: TGTGCCAGCTCGAGGGGGCCCTACAATGAGCAGTTCTTC.

V is TRBV6-5 and J is TRBJ1-6; D gene uncertain. CDR3 length equals 14 residues. Trimming took 8 bases from V and 9 from J, leaving 17 bases between them. Germline CDR1 and CDR2: MNHEY and SVGAGI. For the CDR3, the DNA is TGTGCCAGCCTTACCACAAATCGGGGTTCACCCCTCCACTTT. Residues: CASLTTNRGSPLHF.

V gene TRBV7-2 combines with J gene TRBJ2-2, with D tentatively TRBD1 (6 bases). Germline loops: CDR1 SGHTA, CDR2 FQGNSA. V gave up 5 bases and J gave up 1 base, with 8 bases separating them. This CDR3 spans 14 amino acids. The CDR3 DNA reads as TGTGCCAGCAGCCCACAGGGGAACACCGGGGAGCTGTTTTTT. This sequence encodes CASSPQGNTGELFF.

V is TRBV7-9 and J is TRBJ2-1; a possible D gene is TRBD1 (6 bases). The CDR3 sequence is 14 residues long. CDR1 is SEHNR, CDR2 FQNEAQ, per germline (reference sequence). V gave up 3 bases and J gave up 6 bases, with 12 bases separating them. The chain's CDR3 is CASSFPIGGNEQFF. Here the CDR3 DNA reads TGTGCCAGCAGCTTCCCTATAGGGGGCAATGAGCAGTTCTTC.

J is TRBJ1-4 and V is TRBV18; the D is unclear. V was shortened by 6 bases and J by 6 bases, with 11 bases between the two germline ends. The V gene's germline CDR1 is KGHSH and CDR2 LQKENI. The CDR3 loop spans 13 amino acids. CDR3 sequence (DNA): TGTGCCAGCTCTGAGCGAATGGATGAAAAACTGTTTTTT. This codes for CASSERMDEKLFF.

This rearrangement joins TRBV28 to TRBJ2-3; D possibly corresponds to TRBD1 (5 bases). This CDR3 has 14 residues. CDR1 is MDHEN, CDR2 SYDVKM, per germline. V gave up 4 bases and J gave up 0 bases, with 8 bases separating them. DNA for the CDR3: TGTGCCAGCAGTTGGGGCCAAAGCACAGATACGCAGTATTTT. This encodes CASSWGQSTDTQYF.

The gene calls are TRBV6-5 and TRBJ2-7, with TRBD2 identical over 9 bases. The ends lost 6 bases at V and 6 bases at J; junction bases unmatched: 9. Germline CDR1 is MNHEY and CDR2 is SVGAGI. The CDR3 is 14 amino acids. The CDR3 nucleotides are TGTGCCAGCAGCGCCGGGACTAGCACGGTCGAGCAGTACTTC. Protein: CASSAGTSTVEQYF.

Worth noting for this clone: Other DNA sequences in this sample translate to the same CDR3. V usage is TRBV19 and J usage is TRBJ2-6, with D unresolved. The CDR3 sequence is 13 residues long. Germline-derived CDR1 and CDR2 are LNHDA and SQIVND (reference sequence). Trimming removed 6 bases from V and 0 bases from J, with 3 bases in between. The DNA for the CDR3 is TGTGCCAGTAGGGACTCTGGGGCCAACGTCCTGACTTTC. This sequence encodes CASRDSGANVLTF.

This clone was found a few times. The V and J genes are TRBV9 and TRBJ2-5; 13 bases are a match to TRBD2. Trimming at V came to 4 bases and at J to 4 bases, leaving 10 bases not matched to a gene. Germline V gene lookup returns CDR1 SGDLS and CDR2 YYNGEE. The CDR3 loop spans 17 amino acids. CDR3 sequence (DNA): TGTGCCAGCAGCCAAGTGGGACTAGCGGGGACAGGAGAGACCCAGTACTTC. It is translated as CASSQVGLAGTGETQYF.

In this sample, this clone turned up a few times. The CDR3 reads CASSLEWRGRETQYF. The CDR3 DNA reads as TGTGCCAGCAGCTTAGAGTGGAGGGGTCGAGAGACCCAGTACTTC. The rearrangement links TRBV7-6 to TRBJ2-5, with a tentative D call TRBD2 (6 bases). Per the germline V gene, CDR1 is SGHVS and CDR2 is FNYEAQ. V was shortened by 1 base and J by 4 bases, with 13 bases between the two germline ends. The CDR3 loop spans 15 amino acids.

The V gene is TRBV14, the J gene TRBJ2-3; TRBD2 agrees at 11 bases. The V and J ends lost 3 bases and 7 bases, in that order; junction bases with no gene match: 9. Germline CDR1 SGHDN, CDR2 FVKESK. This CDR3 comprises 16 residues. CDR3 nucleotide sequence: TGTGCCAGCAGCCAGGGTAGCGGGGGGGCCAGAAATACGCAGTATTTT. It codes for CASSQGSGGARNTQYF.

V usage is TRBV27 and J usage is TRBJ2-7; D possibly corresponds to TRBD1 (6 bases). The CDR3 spans 14 residues. V was cut by 5 bases and J by 0 bases, with 11 bases left in between. Germline CDR1 and CDR2: MNHEY and SMNVEV (reference sequence). In nucleotides, the CDR3 is TGTGCCAGCAGTGTAGACAGGAGCTCCTACGAGCAGTACTTC. Translating gives CASSVDRSSYEQYF.

This clone occurred a few times. V is TRBV7-2 and J is TRBJ1-5; 8 bases line up with TRBD1. In germline, CDR1 is SGHTA, CDR2 FQGNSA. This CDR3 has 16 residues. V was clipped by 5 bases and J by 8 bases; unmatched bases: 14. The CDR3 DNA sequence: TGTGCCAGCAGCCCCGGACAGGGTGCCTCTTTTGAGCCCCAGCATTTT. This sequence encodes CASSPGQGASFEPQHF.

This clone appeared once. V gene TRBV18 combines with J gene TRBJ1-3; D remains unclear. Germline V gene data show CDR1 as KGHSH and CDR2 as LQKENI. Deletions cut 0 bases from V and 3 bases from J, with 15 bases between. This CDR3 has 17 residues. The CDR3 bases are TGTGCCAGCTCACCACCGAATCAGGTTCCCGTTGGAAACACCATATATTTT. This sequence encodes CASSPPNQVPVGNTIYF.

The chain combines TRBV4-1 with TRBJ1-5; a possible D gene is TRBD1 (6 bases). The CDR3 runs 15 residues. The V gene's germline CDR1 is MGHRA and CDR2 YSYEKL. Trimming removed 3 bases at V and 7 bases at J, with 16 bases between. The CDR3 sequence is CASSQLSGVSQPQHF. The CDR3 DNA reads TGCGCCAGCAGCCAGTTATCAGGGGTATCCCAGCCCCAGCATTTT.